This T cell receptor (beta chain) was captured by sequencing in a study of cytomegalovirus exposure and HLA in healthy donors. Primers for the PCR totalled 60 Vbeta and 13 Jbeta. Data came from immunoSEQ multiplex PCR; TCRdb stores just in-frame clones and leaves some out. This table has 150,000 to 200,000 clones, 65% to 80% appearing once. This clone is medium-sized. V was clipped by 2 bases and J by 6 bases, with 8 bases between them. CDR1 is MNHNS, CDR2 SASEGT, per germline. The CDR3 totals 12 residues. The sequenced material came from PBMCs. The J gene is TRBJ2-7, the V gene TRBV6-1; tentatively, D is TRBD1 (5 bases). This TCR came from a man aged 18 to 29 in good health and CMV-seropositive. The CDR3 sequence is CASSEPGSEQYV. CDR3 bases: TGTGCCAGCAGTGAACCAGGGTCCGAGCAGTACGTC.